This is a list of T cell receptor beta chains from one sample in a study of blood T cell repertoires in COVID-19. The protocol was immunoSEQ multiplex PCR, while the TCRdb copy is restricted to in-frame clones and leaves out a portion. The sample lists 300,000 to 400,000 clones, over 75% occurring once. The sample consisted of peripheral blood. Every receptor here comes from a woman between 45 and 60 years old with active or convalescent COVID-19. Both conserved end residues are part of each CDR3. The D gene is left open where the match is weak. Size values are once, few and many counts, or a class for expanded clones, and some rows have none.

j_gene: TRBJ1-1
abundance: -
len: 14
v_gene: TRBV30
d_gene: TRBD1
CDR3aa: CAWSVGTANTEAFF
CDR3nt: TGTGCCTGGAGTGTGGGGACAGCAAACACTGAAGCTTTCTTT

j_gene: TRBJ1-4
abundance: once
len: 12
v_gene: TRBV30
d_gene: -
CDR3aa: CARTDNNEKLFF
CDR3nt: TGTGCCCGGACAGATAATAATGAAAAACTGTTTTTT

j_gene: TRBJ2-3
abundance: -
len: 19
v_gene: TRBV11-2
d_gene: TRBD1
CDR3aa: CASSPRGTDAYWDTDTQYF
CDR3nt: TGTGCCAGCAGCCCGAGGGGGACAGACGCCTACTGGGACACAGATACGCAGTATTTT

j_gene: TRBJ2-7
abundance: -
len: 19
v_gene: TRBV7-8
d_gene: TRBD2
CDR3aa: CASSLVSWTSGSLSYEQYF
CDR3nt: TGTGCCAGCAGCTTAGTTTCCTGGACTAGCGGGAGTCTCTCCTACGAGCAGTACTTC

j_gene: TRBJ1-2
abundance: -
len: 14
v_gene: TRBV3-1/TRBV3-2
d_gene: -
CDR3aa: CASSQDKAGWGYTF
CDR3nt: TGTGCCAGCAGCCAAGATAAGGCGGGCTGGGGCTACACCTTC

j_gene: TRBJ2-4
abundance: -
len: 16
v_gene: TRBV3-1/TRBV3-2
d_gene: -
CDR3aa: CASSQTGIVAKNIQYF
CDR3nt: TGTGCCAGCAGCCAAACAGGGATTGTGGCCAAAAACATTCAGTACTTC

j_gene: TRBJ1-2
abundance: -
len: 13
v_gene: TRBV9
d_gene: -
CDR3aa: CASSVGIGDGYTF
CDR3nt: TGTGCCAGCAGCGTAGGCATAGGGGATGGCTACACCTTC

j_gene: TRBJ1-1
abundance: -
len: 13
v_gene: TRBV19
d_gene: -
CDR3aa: CASMVQGGSEAFF
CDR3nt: TGTGCCAGTATGGTACAGGGCGGTTCTGAAGCTTTCTTT

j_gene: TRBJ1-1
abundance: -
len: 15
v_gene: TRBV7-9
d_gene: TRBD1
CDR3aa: CASSPGTGGSTEAFF
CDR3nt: TGTGCCAGCAGCCCGGGGACAGGAGGCAGCACTGAAGCTTTCTTT

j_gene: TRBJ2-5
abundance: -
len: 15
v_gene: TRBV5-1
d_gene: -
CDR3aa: CASSLEGIKQETQYF
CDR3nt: TGCGCCAGCAGCTTGGAGGGGATCAAACAAGAGACCCAGTACTTC

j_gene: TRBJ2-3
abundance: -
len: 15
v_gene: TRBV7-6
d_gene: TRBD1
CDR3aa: CASSGDRENTDTQYF
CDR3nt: TGTGCCAGCAGCGGGGACAGGGAAAACACAGATACGCAGTATTTT

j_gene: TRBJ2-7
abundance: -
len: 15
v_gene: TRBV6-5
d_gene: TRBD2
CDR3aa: CASSYRASGGAEQYF
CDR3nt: TGTGCCAGCAGTTACCGAGCTAGCGGGGGGGCCGAGCAGTACTTC

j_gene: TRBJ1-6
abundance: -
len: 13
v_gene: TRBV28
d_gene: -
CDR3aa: CASSFTGPVPLHF
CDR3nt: TGTGCCAGCAGTTTTACAGGGCCGGTCCCCCTCCACTTT

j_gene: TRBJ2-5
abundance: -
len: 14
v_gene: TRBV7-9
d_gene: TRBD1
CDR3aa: CASSLGSRGETQYF
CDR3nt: TGTGCCAGCAGCTTAGGGTCCAGGGGGGAGACCCAGTACTTC

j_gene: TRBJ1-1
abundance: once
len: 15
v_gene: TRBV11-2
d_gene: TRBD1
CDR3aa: CASSPGTGMNTEAFF
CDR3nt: TGTGCCAGCAGTCCGGGGACAGGGATGAACACTGAAGCTTTCTTT

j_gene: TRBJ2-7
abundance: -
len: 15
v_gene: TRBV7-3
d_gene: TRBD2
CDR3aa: CASSLELAGTYEQYF
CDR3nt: TGTGCCAGCAGCTTAGAGCTAGCGGGAACCTACGAGCAGTACTTC

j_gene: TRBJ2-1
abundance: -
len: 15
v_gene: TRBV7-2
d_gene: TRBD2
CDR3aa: CASSLGGSSGNEQFF
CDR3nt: TGTGCCAGCAGCTTAGGGGGGTCTAGCGGGAATGAGCAGTTCTTC

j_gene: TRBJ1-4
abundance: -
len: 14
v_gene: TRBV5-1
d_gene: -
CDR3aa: CASSPTYRVEKLFF
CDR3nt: TGCGCCAGCAGCCCAACCTACAGGGTGGAAAAACTGTTTTTT

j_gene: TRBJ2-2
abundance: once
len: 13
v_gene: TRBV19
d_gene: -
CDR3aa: CASSKDYTGELFF
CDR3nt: TGTGCCAGTAGTAAGGACTACACCGGGGAGCTGTTTTTT

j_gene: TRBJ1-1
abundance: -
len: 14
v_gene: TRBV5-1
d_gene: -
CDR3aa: CASSLLEGNTEAFF
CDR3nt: TGCGCCAGCAGCTTGCTCGAGGGTAACACTGAAGCTTTCTTT

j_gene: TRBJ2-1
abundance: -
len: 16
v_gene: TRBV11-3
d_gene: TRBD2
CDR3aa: CASSLKGTSGRYEQFF
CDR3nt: TGTGCCAGCAGCCTCAAGGGGACTAGCGGGAGGTATGAGCAGTTCTTC

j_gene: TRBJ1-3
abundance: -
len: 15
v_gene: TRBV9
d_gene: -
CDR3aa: CASSVTPGAGNTIYF
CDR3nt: TGTGCCAGCAGCGTAACCCCCGGGGCTGGAAACACCATATATTTT

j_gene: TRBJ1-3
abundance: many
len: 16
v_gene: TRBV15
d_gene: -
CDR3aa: CATSGGQLDSGNTIYF
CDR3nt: TGTGCCACCTCCGGAGGGCAGCTCGACTCTGGAAACACCATATATTTT

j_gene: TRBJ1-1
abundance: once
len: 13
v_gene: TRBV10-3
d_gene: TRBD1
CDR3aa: CATLQGAGTEAFF
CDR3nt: TGTGCCACCCTACAGGGGGCGGGGACTGAAGCTTTCTTT

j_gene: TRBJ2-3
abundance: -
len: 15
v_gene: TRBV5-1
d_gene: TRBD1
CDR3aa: CASSNGQGGSDTQYF
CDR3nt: TGCGCCAGCAGCAACGGACAGGGGGGATCAGATACGCAGTATTTT